This T cell receptor beta chain emerged from a study of glioma-infiltrating T cells after dendritic cell vaccination. Overall study findings and caveats: Higher pretreatment TIL content predicted longer progression-free time and survival.

Note on this clone: The antigen is undetermined.

The PCR used 60 V beta and 13 J beta primers. The data were produced by immunoSEQ multiplex PCR, yet TCRdb's version contains in-frame clones alone and is incomplete. This table holds 45,000 to 55,000 clones, about 85% found once. The germline gives CDR1 MNHEY, CDR2 SMNVEV (reference sequence). V gave up 5 bases and J gave up 7 bases, with 12 bases separating them. CDR3 length equals 13 residues. The receptor was derived from a human donor with glioblastoma. The source material was blood, sampled before dendritic cell vaccination. The V and J genes are TRBV27 and TRBJ1-5; D uncertain. CDR3 residues: CASSKRDSQPQHF. CDR3 DNA sequence: TGTGCCAGCAGTAAGAGGGATTCGCAGCCCCAGCATTTT.